The 25 T cell receptor beta chains listed next were all sequenced from one sample in a study of blood T cell repertoires in COVID-19. Some clones are missing from TCRdb's copy, which holds only in-frame ones; the method was immunoSEQ multiplex PCR. The sample comprises 400,000 or so clones, around 90% of which are singletons, and 0.8% to 0.85% rests with the top ten. The sample taken for sequencing was peripheral blood. The receptors originated from a man in his late teens or twenties with COVID-19, enrolled during active disease.

This clone was counted only a few times. This rearrangement joins TRBV27 to TRBJ2-5; 7 bases are shared with TRBD1. CDR3 length: 16 residues. Looked up from germline, CDR1 is MNHEY and CDR2 is SMNVEV (reference sequence). V trimming: 5 bases; J trimming: 2 bases; junction bases outside the gene matches: 11. The CDR3 is CASSRRQGTVQETQYF. The CDR3 DNA follows: TGTGCCAGCAGTCGACGACAGGGTACCGTACAAGAGACCCAGTACTTC.

This sequence joins TRBV27 and TRBJ2-7; possible D gene TRBD2, 6 bases. From germline, CDR1 is MNHEY and CDR2 SMNVEV (reference sequence). V was clipped by 3 bases and J by 0 bases, with 6 bases between them. The CDR3 runs to 13 residues. The CDR3 DNA reads as TGTGCCAGCAGTTTTAGCGGCTCCTACGAGCAGTACTTC. Protein product: CASSFSGSYEQYF.

The CDR3 reads CASSDLGGGTNEQFF. The CDR3 DNA sequence: TGTGCCAGCAGTGACCTAGGGGGGGGCACAAATGAGCAGTTCTTC. The V and J genes are TRBV2 and TRBJ2-1; tentatively, D is TRBD2 (7 bases). The germline V gene has CDR1 SNHLY and CDR2 FYNNEI. Trimming pared 3 bases from V and 7 bases from J, leaving 16 bases between. The CDR3 consists of 15 residues.

The count of this clone is one. This chain links TRBV9 with TRBJ1-5; D may be TRBD1 (5 bases). CDR1 and CDR2 (germline): SGDLS, YYNGEE. Trimming took 3 bases from V and 3 from J, leaving 16 bases between them. The CDR3 is 16 residues long. The CDR3 coding sequence is TGTGCCAGCAGCGCCGACGCGGGGGTCCTCAATCAGCCCCAGCATTTT. Translation gives CASSADAGVLNQPQHF.

The CDR3 region is CASSSRDRLYEQYF. The CDR3 DNA reads as TGCGCCAGCAGTTCCCGGGACAGGCTATACGAGCAGTACTTC. The chain links TRBV5-1 to TRBJ2-7, with 8 bases fitting TRBD1. Germline CDR1 is SGHRS and CDR2 is YFSETQ. The CDR3 sequence is 14 residues long. V was clipped by 5 bases and J by 4 bases; unmatched bases: 8.

The V gene is TRBV19, the J gene TRBJ2-7; TRBD1 might be the D (5 bases). Trimming took 5 bases from V and 5 from J, leaving 10 bases between them. This CDR3 contains 12 residues. Germline V gene lookup returns CDR1 LNHDA and CDR2 SQIVND (reference sequence). The CDR3 sequence is CASSSGANEQYF. The CDR3 DNA sequence: TGTGCCAGTAGTTCTGGGGCAAACGAGCAGTACTTC.

This chain uses TRBV11-1 with TRBJ2-7; 9 bases are shared with TRBD1. There are 14 residues in the CDR3. CDR1 is SGHAT and CDR2 is FQDESV in the germline V gene (reference sequence). J was trimmed by 2 bases and V by 4 bases; bases with no gene match: 3. CDR3: CASSSQGATYEQYF. The CDR3 nucleotides read TGTGCCAGCAGCTCACAGGGGGCCACCTACGAGCAGTACTTC.

The chain has TRBV23-1 and TRBJ2-3, with D perhaps TRBD1 (5 bases). TRBV23-1 is identified as an open reading frame with a role that is uncertain. This CDR3 is built from 16 residues. Trimming cost V 7 bases and J 1 base, with 18 bases left between them. DNA of the CDR3: TGCGCCAGCACCCGAGACAGCGAATACTGCACAGATACGCAGTATTTT. This sequence encodes CASTRDSEYCTDTQYF.

The rearrangement joins TRBV19 to TRBJ1-4; D is unresolved. The length of the CDR3 is 14 residues. The V end was cut by 4 bases, the J end by 8 bases, with 14 bases between. Germline V lookup: CDR1 LNHDA, CDR2 SQIVND (reference sequence). The CDR3: CASSTPTRREKLFF. Here the CDR3 DNA reads TGTGCCAGTAGTACTCCCACGAGGAGGGAAAAACTGTTTTTT.

This clone was seen just once. The chain couples TRBV3-1 (or the pseudogene TRBV3-2) to TRBJ2-5; TRBD2 matches 8 bases. There are 17 residues in the CDR3. CDR1 is LGHDT, CDR2 YNNKEL, per germline (reference sequence). Trimming at V came to 4 bases and at J to 4 bases, leaving 14 bases not matched to a gene. Here the CDR3 DNA reads TGTGCCAGCAGCCGTTCCGGGACTAGAGGTTTAGCAGAGACCCAGTACTTC. Protein product: CASSRSGTRGLAETQYF.

The chain couples TRBV12-3 or TRBV12-4 to TRBJ1-6, with a weak D call TRBD1 (6 bases). The CDR3 spans 13 residues. The V end lost 6 bases, the J end lost 14 bases, and 17 bases lay between the germline ends. The CDR3 DNA sequence: TGTGCCAGCAGCCTGGGGGCGGCAGTAACCCTCCACTTT. This codes for CASSLGAAVTLHF.

This chain joins TRBV24-1 and TRBJ2-6; D is perhaps TRBD1 (6 bases). Trimming pared 4 bases from V and 3 bases from J, leaving 12 bases between. CDR3 length: 16 residues. Germline loops: CDR1 KGHDR, CDR2 SFDVKD. CDR3: CATSEPGVSGANVLTF. The CDR3 coding sequence is TGTGCCACCAGTGAACCAGGGGTCAGTGGGGCCAACGTCCTGACTTTC.

The chain combines TRBV6-1 with TRBJ1-1; 7 bases are shared with TRBD1. Germline V gives CDR1 MNHNS, CDR2 SASEGT. The CDR3 runs to 14 residues. Trimming removed 2 bases from V and 5 bases from J; junction bases left unmatched: 5. The CDR3 is CASSEQGVETEAFF. DNA of the CDR3: TGTGCCAGCAGTGAACAGGGGGTGGAAACTGAAGCTTTCTTT.

This sequence joins TRBV5-5 and TRBJ2-3; 9 bases map to TRBD1. The germline V gene encodes CDR1 SGHKS and CDR2 YYEKEE (reference sequence). Losses at the gene ends were 4 bases for V and 2 bases for J; bases not matched to a gene: 5. This CDR3 spans 15 amino acids. CDR3 sequence reads: CASSPGQGYTDTQYF. In nucleotides, the CDR3 is TGTGCCAGCAGCCCGGGACAGGGCTACACAGATACGCAGTATTTT.

The CDR3: CASSVDLVGYGYTF. The CDR3 DNA is TGTGCCAGCAGCGTAGATCTGGTCGGCTATGGCTACACCTTC. V gene TRBV9 combines with J gene TRBJ1-2, with D hard to call. There are 14 residues in the CDR3. Germline V gives CDR1 SGDLS, CDR2 YYNGEE. V lost 0 bases, J lost 4 bases, and 10 bases lay in between.

As concerns this clone: This CDR3 is also generated by other DNA sequences in the sample. The chain uses TRBV29-1 and TRBJ1-1; D is ambiguous. The germline V gene has CDR1 SQVTM and CDR2 ANQGSEA. The CDR3 has 13 residues. V was trimmed by 1 base and J by 0 bases, leaving 6 bases between them. The CDR3 loop is CSVEGQMNTEAFF. CDR3 DNA: TGCAGCGTTGAAGGGCAAATGAACACTGAAGCTTTCTTT.

This CDR3 is CASSLVGGHEQYF. As DNA, the CDR3 is TGTGCCAGCAGCTTGGTTGGGGGCCACGAGCAGTACTTC. The chain combines TRBV7-8 with TRBJ2-7, with D maybe TRBD1 (6 bases). Germline V gives CDR1 SGHVS, CDR2 FQNEAQ. Trimming pared 3 bases from V and 5 bases from J, leaving 11 bases between. The CDR3 has 13 amino acids.

The chain carries TRBV10-1 and TRBJ2-7, with 7 bases lining up with TRBD1. Germline V gene lookup returns CDR1 WNHNN and CDR2 SYGVQD (reference sequence). The V and J ends lost 3 bases and 0 bases, in that order; junction bases with no gene match: 2. This CDR3 comprises 14 residues. In DNA form, the CDR3 reads TGCGCCAGCAGTGAAGACAGGGTCTCCTACGAGCAGTACTTC. Encoded protein: CASSEDRVSYEQYF.

This rearrangement joins TRBV10-3 to TRBJ2-7, with D tentatively TRBD1 (5 bases). The CDR3 runs 12 residues. Germline-derived CDR1 and CDR2 are ENHRY and SYGVKD. The V and J ends lost 6 bases and 4 bases respectively, with 10 bases between them. The CDR3 here is CAISQQEYEQYF. The CDR3 coding sequence is TGTGCCATCAGCCAACAGGAGTACGAGCAGTACTTC.

As DNA, the CDR3 is TGTGCCTGGAGTGTAGGGGGAACAGCCTACGAGCAGTACTTC. Amino acid sequence: CAWSVGGTAYEQYF. This chain joins TRBV30 and TRBJ2-7; perhaps TRBD1 as D (6 bases). V was trimmed by 0 bases and J by 2 bases, leaving 11 bases between them. Germline V CDR1 and CDR2: GTSNPN, SVGIG (reference sequence). The CDR3 totals 14 residues.

CDR3 sequence reads: CASSLLQTYEQYF. In nucleotides, the CDR3 is TGCGCCAGCAGCTTGTTACAGACCTACGAGCAGTACTTC. The J gene is TRBJ2-7, the V gene TRBV5-1; D is ambiguous. Germline CDR1 SGHRS, CDR2 YFSETQ. The germline V and J ends were trimmed by 1 base and 2 bases, with 7 bases remaining between them. The CDR3 runs 13 residues. Variable domain in full (rest from reference TRBV5-1 and TRBJ2-7): KAGVTQTPRYLIKTRGQQVTLSCSPISGHRSVSWYQQTPGQGLQFLFEYFSETQRNKGNFPGRFSGRQFSNSRSEMNVSTLELGDSALYLCASSLLQTYEQYFGPGTRLTVT.

This clone was counted a single time. The rearrangement uses TRBV12-5 and TRBJ1-1; D is unclear. Germline loops: CDR1 LGHNT, CDR2 FRNRAP. The CDR3 consists of 12 residues. Trimming removed 3 bases at V and 4 bases at J, with 6 bases between. The CDR3 sequence is CASGFSGTEAFF. CDR3 nucleotide sequence: TGTGCTAGTGGTTTCTCGGGCACTGAAGCTTTCTTT.

This chain uses TRBV6-1 with TRBJ2-7, with 7 bases fitting TRBD1. CDR3 length: 14 amino acids. The V segment lost 3 bases and the J segment 2 bases; nucleotides outside the gene matches: 4. Germline values: CDR1 MNHNS, CDR2 SASEGT. The CDR3 coding sequence is TGTGCCAGCAGTGATAGGGGGCTTACCTACGAGCAGTACTTC. Translating gives CASSDRGLTYEQYF.

This chain joins TRBV7-9 and TRBJ2-2; 10 bases match TRBD1. The CDR3 is made up of 18 amino acids. Germline V gives CDR1 SEHNR, CDR2 FQNEAQ (reference sequence). With V trimmed by 1 base and J by 8 bases, 13 bases remained unmatched. The DNA of the CDR3 is TGTGCCAGCAGCTTAGGGAACCGCCGTGACAGGGGGCTGGGGGAGCTGTTTTTT. Protein product: CASSLGNRRDRGLGELFF.

The chain uses TRBV29-1 and TRBJ2-5, with D possibly TRBD2 on 5 matching bases. CDR3 length equals 11 residues. The V gene's germline CDR1 is SQVTM and CDR2 ANQGSEA. The V end was cut by 8 bases, the J end by 4 bases, with 11 bases between. The CDR3 sequence is CSIWERETQYF. In nucleotides, the CDR3 is TGCAGCATCTGGGAGAGAGAGACCCAGTACTTC.